These 5 T cell receptor beta chains were all obtained from the same sample, sequenced in a study of blood T cell repertoires in COVID-19. TCRdb keeps only in-frame clones here, not all; method: immunoSEQ multiplex PCR. The table has approximately 150,000 clones, 65% to 80% seen once. Sequenced input: peripheral blood. These receptors all stem from a man aged 55 to 69 with acute or convalescent COVID-19.

This clone appeared once. The chain is built from TRBV12-3 or TRBV12-4 and TRBJ2-5; possible D gene TRBD2, 6 bases. The CDR3 has 13 amino acids. V lost 5 bases to trimming and J lost 3 bases, with 10 bases between them. The CDR3 bases are TGTGCCAGCAGTCCCACGGGGGAAGAGACCCAGTACTTC. Translated, it gives CASSPTGEETQYF.

The rearrangement links TRBV27 to TRBJ2-6; tentative D call: TRBD1 (6 bases). CDR1 and CDR2 from the germline V gene are MNHEY and SMNVEV (reference sequence). V shed 7 bases and J shed 4 bases, with 14 bases lying between them. The CDR3 has 15 residues. This CDR3 reads CASTPGVAGANVLTF. The CDR3, as DNA: TGTGCCAGCACCCCAGGGGTCGCCGGGGCCAACGTCCTGACTTTC.

This clone was picked up a small number of times. The chain is built from TRBV7-3 and TRBJ2-7; 8 positions match TRBD1. V dropped 5 bases and J dropped 6; count of bases not matched to a gene: 6. Per the germline V gene, CDR1 is SGHTA and CDR2 is FQGTGA. CDR3 length: 13 amino acids. The CDR3 region is CASSSSGGREQYF. CDR3 coding DNA: TGTGCCAGCAGCAGTTCAGGGGGCCGCGAGCAGTACTTC. The entire variable domain, with the rest obtained from reference TRBV7-3 and TRBJ2-7, is as follows: GAGVSQTPSNKVTEKGKYVELRCDPISGHTALYWYRQSLGQGPEFLIYFQGTGAADDSGLPNDRFFAVRPEGSVSTLKIQRTERGDSAVYLCASSSSGGREQYFGPGTRLTVT.

CDR3 DNA sequence: TGCGCCAGCAGCATCGGGAGAGCAAACTACGAGCAGTACTTC. This sequence encodes CASSIGRANYEQYF. The gene calls are TRBV5-1 and TRBJ2-7; perhaps TRBD2 as D (6 bases). The germline V gene encodes CDR1 SGHRS and CDR2 YFSETQ. CDR3 length: 14 amino acids. The V and J ends lost 4 bases and 3 bases respectively, with 14 bases between them.

The chain uses TRBV7-6 and TRBJ2-7; the D gene is possibly TRBD2 (6 bases). The V and J ends lost 2 bases and 7 bases respectively, with 18 bases between them. Germline CDR1 reads SGHVS; CDR2 reads FNYEAQ. The CDR3 extends over 15 amino acids. This chain's CDR3 is CASSLRASDRFEQYF. The CDR3 DNA follows: TGTGCCAGCAGCTTACGGGCTAGCGATAGATTTGAGCAGTACTTC.